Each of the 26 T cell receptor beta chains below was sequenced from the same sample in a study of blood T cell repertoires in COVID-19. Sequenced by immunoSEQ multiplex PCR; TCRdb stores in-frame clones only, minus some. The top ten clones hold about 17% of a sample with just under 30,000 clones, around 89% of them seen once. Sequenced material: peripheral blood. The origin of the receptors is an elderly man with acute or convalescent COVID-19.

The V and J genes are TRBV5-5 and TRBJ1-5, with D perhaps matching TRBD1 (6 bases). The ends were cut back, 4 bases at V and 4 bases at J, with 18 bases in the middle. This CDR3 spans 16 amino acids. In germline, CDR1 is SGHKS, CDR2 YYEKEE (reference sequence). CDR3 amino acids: CASSPRQAGVNQPQHF. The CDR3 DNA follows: TGTGCCAGCAGCCCCAGACAGGCCGGGGTAAATCAGCCCCAGCATTTT.

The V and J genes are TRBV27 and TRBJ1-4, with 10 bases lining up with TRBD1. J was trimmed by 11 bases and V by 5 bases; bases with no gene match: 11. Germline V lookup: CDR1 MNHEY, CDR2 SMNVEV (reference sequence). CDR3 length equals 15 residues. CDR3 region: CASSTRQGALDKLFF. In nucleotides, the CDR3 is TGTGCCAGCAGTACAAGACAGGGGGCGCTAGACAAACTGTTTTTT.

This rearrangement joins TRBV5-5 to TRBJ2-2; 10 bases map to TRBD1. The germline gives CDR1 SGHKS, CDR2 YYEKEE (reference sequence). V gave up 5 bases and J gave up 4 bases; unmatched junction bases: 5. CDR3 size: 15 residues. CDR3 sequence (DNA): TGTGCCAGCAGTTGGACAGGGGGAAGCACCGGGGAGCTGTTTTTT. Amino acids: CASSWTGGSTGELFF.

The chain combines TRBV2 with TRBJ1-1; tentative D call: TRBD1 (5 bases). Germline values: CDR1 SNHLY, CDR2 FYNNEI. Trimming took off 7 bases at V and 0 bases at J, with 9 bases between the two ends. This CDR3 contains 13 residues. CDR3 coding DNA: TGTGCCAGCACTCCGGACATGAACACTGAAGCTTTCTTT. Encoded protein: CASTPDMNTEAFF.

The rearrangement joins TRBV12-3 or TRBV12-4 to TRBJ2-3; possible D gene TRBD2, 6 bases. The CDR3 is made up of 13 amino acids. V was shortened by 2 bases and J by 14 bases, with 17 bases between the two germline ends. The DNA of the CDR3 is TGTGCCAGCAGTTTAAGTCTGGAGACTAGGAGGTATTTT. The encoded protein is CASSLSLETRRYF.

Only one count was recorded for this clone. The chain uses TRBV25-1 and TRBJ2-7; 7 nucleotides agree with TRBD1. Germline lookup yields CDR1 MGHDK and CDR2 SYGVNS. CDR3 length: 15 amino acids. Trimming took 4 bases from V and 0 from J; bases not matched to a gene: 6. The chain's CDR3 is CASSASTGSSYEQYF. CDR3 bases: TGTGCCAGCAGTGCTTCGACAGGGAGCTCCTACGAGCAGTACTTC.

CDR3 residues: CAWRATGNSPLHF. The DNA for the CDR3 is TGTGCCTGGAGGGCGACAGGGAATTCACCCCTCCACTTT. The J gene is TRBJ1-6, the V gene TRBV30; 7 positions match TRBD1. Germline-derived CDR1 and CDR2 are GTSNPN and SVGIG (reference sequence). The CDR3 is 13 amino acids. V lost 3 bases, J lost 7 bases, and 3 bases stayed unmatched.

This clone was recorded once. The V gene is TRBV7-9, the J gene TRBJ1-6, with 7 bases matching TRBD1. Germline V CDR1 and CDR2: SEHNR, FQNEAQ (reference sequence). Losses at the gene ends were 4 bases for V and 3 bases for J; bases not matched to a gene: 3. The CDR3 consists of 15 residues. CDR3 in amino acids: CASSSGTVYNSPLHF. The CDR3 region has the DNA TGTGCCAGCAGCTCCGGGACAGTCTATAATTCACCCCTCCACTTT.

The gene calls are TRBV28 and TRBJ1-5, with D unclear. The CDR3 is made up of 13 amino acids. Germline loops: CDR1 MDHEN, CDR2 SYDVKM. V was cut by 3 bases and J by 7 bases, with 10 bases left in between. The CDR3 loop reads CASSLARRQPQHF. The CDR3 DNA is TGTGCCAGCAGTTTGGCCCGGAGGCAGCCCCAGCATTTT.

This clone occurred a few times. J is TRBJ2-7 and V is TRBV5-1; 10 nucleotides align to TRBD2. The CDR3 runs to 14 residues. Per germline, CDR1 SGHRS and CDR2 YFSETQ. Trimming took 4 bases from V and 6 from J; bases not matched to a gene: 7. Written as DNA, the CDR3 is TGCGCCAGCAGCGCGACTAGCGGGCCGGGCGAGCAGTACTTC. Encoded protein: CASSATSGPGEQYF.

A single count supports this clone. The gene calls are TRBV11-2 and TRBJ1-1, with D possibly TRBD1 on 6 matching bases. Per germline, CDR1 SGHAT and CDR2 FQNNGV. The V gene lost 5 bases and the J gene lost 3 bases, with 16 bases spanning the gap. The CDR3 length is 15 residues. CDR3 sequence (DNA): TGTGCCAGCAGCCCAGGACAGAGTGTTCACACTGAAGCTTTCTTT. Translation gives CASSPGQSVHTEAFF.

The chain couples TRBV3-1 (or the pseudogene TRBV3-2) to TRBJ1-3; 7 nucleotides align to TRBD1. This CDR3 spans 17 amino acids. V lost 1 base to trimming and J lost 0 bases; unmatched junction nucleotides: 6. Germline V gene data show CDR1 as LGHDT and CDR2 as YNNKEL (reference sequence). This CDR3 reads CASSQGGAGGSGNTIYF. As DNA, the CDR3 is TGTGCCAGCAGCCAAGGAGGGGCAGGGGGCTCTGGAAACACCATATATTTT.

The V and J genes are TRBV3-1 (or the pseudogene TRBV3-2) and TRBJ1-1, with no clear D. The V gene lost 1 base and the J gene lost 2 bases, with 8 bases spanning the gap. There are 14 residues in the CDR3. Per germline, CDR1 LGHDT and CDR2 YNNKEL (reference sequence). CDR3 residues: CASSQAGRNTEAFF. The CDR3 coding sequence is TGTGCCAGCAGCCAAGCTGGGAGAAACACTGAAGCTTTCTTT.

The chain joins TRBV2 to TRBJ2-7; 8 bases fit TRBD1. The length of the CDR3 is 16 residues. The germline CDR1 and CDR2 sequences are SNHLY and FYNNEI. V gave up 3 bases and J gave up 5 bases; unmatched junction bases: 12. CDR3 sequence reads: CASSDGLRTGKNEQYF. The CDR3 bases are TGTGCCAGCAGTGACGGACTTAGGACAGGGAAGAACGAGCAGTACTTC. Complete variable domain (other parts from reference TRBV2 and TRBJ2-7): EPEVTQTPSHQVTQMGQEVILRCVPISNHLYFYWYRQILGQKVEFLVSFYNNEISEKSEIFDDQFSVERPDGSNFTLKIRSTKLEDSAMYFCASSDGLRTGKNEQYFGPGTRLTVT.

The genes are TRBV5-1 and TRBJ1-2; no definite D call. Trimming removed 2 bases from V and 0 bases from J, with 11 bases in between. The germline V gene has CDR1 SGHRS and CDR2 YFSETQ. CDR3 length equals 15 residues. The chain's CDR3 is CASSFNTGANYGYTF. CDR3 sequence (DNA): TGCGCCAGCAGCTTTAATACGGGAGCTAACTATGGCTACACCTTC.

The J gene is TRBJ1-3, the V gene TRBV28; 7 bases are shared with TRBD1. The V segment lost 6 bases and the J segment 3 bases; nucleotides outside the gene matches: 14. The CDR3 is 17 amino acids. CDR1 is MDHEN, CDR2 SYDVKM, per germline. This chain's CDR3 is CASSSRGQVALGNTIYF. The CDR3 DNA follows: TGTGCCAGCAGCTCCCGAGGACAGGTTGCTCTTGGAAACACCATATATTTT.

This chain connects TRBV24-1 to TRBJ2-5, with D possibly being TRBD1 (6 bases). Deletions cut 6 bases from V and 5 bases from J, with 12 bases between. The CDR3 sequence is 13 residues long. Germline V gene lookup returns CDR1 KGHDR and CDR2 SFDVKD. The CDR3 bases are TGTGCCACCAGTAACTCAGGGGTGGAGACCCAGTACTTC. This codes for CATSNSGVETQYF.

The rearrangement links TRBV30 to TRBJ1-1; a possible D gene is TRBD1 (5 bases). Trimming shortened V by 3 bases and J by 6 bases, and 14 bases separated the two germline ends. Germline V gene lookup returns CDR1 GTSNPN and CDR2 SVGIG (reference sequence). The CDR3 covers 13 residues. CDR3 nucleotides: TGTGCCTGGAGGGGGGGATCTTGGGCTGAAGCTTTCTTT. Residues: CAWRGGSWAEAFF.

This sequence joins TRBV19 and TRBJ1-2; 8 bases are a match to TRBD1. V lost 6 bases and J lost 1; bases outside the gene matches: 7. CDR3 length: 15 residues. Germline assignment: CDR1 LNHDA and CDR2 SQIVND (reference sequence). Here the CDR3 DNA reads TGTGCCAGTAGCCTGACAGGGGTGCTTAACTATGGCTACACCTTC. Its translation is CASSLTGVLNYGYTF.

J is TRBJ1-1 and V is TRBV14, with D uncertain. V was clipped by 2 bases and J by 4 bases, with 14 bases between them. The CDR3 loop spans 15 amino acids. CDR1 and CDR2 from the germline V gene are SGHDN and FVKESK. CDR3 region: CASSQIAVKSTEAFF. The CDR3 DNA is TGTGCCAGCAGCCAAATTGCGGTTAAAAGCACTGAAGCTTTCTTT.

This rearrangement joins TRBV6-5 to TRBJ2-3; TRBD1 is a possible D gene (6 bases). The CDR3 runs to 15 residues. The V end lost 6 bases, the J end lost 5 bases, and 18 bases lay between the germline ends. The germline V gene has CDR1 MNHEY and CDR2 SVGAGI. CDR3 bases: TGTGCCAGCAGGTCCGGGACACAAACGTTAGATACGCAGTATTTT. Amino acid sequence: CASRSGTQTLDTQYF.

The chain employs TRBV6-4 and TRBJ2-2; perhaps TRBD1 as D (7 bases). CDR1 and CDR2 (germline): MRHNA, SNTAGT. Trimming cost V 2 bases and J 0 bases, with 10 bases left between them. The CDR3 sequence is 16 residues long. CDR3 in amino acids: CASSDGGTANTGELFF. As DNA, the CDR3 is TGTGCCAGCAGTGACGGGGGGACAGCGAACACCGGGGAGCTGTTTTTT.

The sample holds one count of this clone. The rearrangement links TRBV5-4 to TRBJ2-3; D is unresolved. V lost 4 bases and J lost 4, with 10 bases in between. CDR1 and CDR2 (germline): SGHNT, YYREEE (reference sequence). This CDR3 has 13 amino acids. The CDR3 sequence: CASSRDFADTQYF. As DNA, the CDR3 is TGTGCCAGCAGCCGAGACTTTGCAGATACGCAGTATTTT.

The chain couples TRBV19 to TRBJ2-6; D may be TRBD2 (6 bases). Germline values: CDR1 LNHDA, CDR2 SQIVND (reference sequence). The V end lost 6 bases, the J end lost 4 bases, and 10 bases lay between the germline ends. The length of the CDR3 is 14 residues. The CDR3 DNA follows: TGTGCCAGTAGGTACGGGGGAGGGGCCAACGTCCTGACTTTC. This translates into CASRYGGGANVLTF.

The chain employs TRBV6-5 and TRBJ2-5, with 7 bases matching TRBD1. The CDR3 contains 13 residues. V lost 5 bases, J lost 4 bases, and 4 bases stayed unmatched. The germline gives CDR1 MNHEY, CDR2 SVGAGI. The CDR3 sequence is CASSRDRVETQYF. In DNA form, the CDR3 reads TGTGCCAGCAGTAGAGACAGGGTAGAGACCCAGTACTTC.

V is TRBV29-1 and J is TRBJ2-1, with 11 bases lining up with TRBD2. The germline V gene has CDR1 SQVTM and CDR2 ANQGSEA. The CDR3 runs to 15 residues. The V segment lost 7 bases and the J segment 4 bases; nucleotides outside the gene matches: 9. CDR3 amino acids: CSAQGGTSGYNEQFF. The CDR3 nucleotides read TGCAGCGCCCAGGGGGGGACTAGCGGATACAATGAGCAGTTCTTC.